What follows are 8 T cell receptor beta chains derived from one specimen sequenced in a study of spatial heterogeneity in lung cancer. Time point reported: sample taken at primary tumor resection. A single record per CDR3 protein comes from TCRdb applying MiXCR to the 5' RACE reads. Of fewer than 6,500 distinct CDR3 sequences listed, approximately 12% are singletons. The sequences come from lung tissue, collected at surgery. The receptors stem from a human donor with early-stage non-small cell lung cancer.

This clonotype counts as medium-sized. For a library built for alpha chains, this beta chain is a stray read; little rests on its size. This chain connects TRBV6-1 to TRBJ1-2, with D unclear. Looked up from germline, CDR1 is MNHNS and CDR2 is SASEGT. This CDR3 is built from 14 residues. V was clipped by 1 base and J by 4 bases, with 10 bases between them. The CDR3 DNA reads as TGTGCCAGCAGTGAAGGGACGTACGTCTATGGCTACACCTTC. This translates into CASSEGTYVYGYTF.

This clonotype is medium-sized by share. Being off target in a library aimed at alpha chains, this beta chain has a size of little meaning. The V gene is TRBV18, the J gene TRBJ1-1; no clear D. The V gene's germline CDR1 is KGHSH and CDR2 LQKENI. V dropped 0 bases and J dropped 1 base, with 6 bases sitting between them. CDR3 size: 14 residues. The CDR3 coding sequence is TGTGCCAGCTCACCACCGTTTGAGAACACTGAAGCTTTCTTT. Its protein is CASSPPFENTEAFF.

This clonotype was seen ten or more times. A library prepared for alpha chains yielded this beta chain as an off-target read; its size is of little meaning. V and J are TRBV5-6 and TRBJ1-2; D unresolved. V lost 0 bases to trimming and J lost 4 bases, with 10 bases between them. The CDR3 runs 14 residues. Germline assignment: CDR1 SGHDT and CDR2 YYEEEE. CDR3 DNA: TGTGCCAGCAGCTTGGGCAGGTCTTCCTATGGCTACACCTTC. This codes for CASSLGRSSYGYTF.

This clonotype was found many times. This beta chain represents an off-target read in a library built for alpha chains; its size is of limited meaning. The chain employs TRBV29-1 and TRBJ1-2; the D is unclear. Germline lookup yields CDR1 SQVTM and CDR2 ANQGSEA. Trimming cost V 5 bases and J 3 bases, with 7 bases left between them. This CDR3 spans 11 amino acids. For the CDR3, the DNA is TGCAGCGTTCTGAGAGACTATGGCTACACCTTC. Its translation is CSVLRDYGYTF.

This clonotype was seen many times. As an off-target read in a library built for alpha chains, this beta chain has a frequency of little significance. The J gene is TRBJ1-3, the V gene TRBV7-2; maybe TRBD1 (6 bases). Trimming stripped 3 bases from V and 0 bases from J, with 9 bases between. The CDR3 length is 15 residues. CDR1 and CDR2 (germline): SGHTA, FQGNSA. The CDR3 DNA is TGTGCCAGCAGCTTCGGGGACATCTCTGGAAACACCATATATTTT. As protein: CASSFGDISGNTIYF.

A note on this clonotype: A library made for alpha chains picked up this beta chain off target, so its size means little. V gene TRBV28 combines with J gene TRBJ2-7; weak D call: TRBD2 (7 bases). Germline V gives CDR1 MDHEN, CDR2 SYDVKM. The length of the CDR3 is 14 residues. V was trimmed by 3 bases and J by 2 bases, leaving 11 bases between them. For the CDR3, the DNA is TGTGCCAGCAGTTTCCGGGGGGCTCCCTACGAGCAGTACTTC. Translation gives CASSFRGAPYEQYF.

This clonotype has at least ten counts. Within a library made for alpha chains, this beta chain is off target, and its count is uninformative. The CDR3 is CASSLPLVNTEAFF. In nucleotides, the CDR3 is TGCGCCAGCAGCTTGCCCTTGGTGAACACTGAAGCTTTCTTT. The chain employs TRBV5-1 and TRBJ1-1; D gene ambiguous. The V end was cut by 1 base, the J end by 0 bases, with 7 bases between. Per germline, CDR1 SGHRS and CDR2 YFSETQ. The CDR3 extends over 14 amino acids.

This clonotype occurred many times. This beta chain represents an off-target read in a library built for alpha chains; its size is of limited meaning. The V gene is TRBV12-3 or TRBV12-4, the J gene TRBJ1-5, with 7 bases aligning to TRBD1. The CDR3 has 15 amino acids. V was pared by 5 bases and J by 6 bases, with 10 bases of the junction left unmatched. The CDR3 DNA reads TGTGCCAGCAGTCTAACAGGGGACGGAGGTCAGCCCCAGCATTTT. Protein: CASSLTGDGGQPQHF.